Listed below are T cell receptor beta chains from one sample, sequenced in a study of identical twins. TCRdb used MiXCR to reprocess the 5' RACE reads, holding one entry per CDR3 protein. The table lists 420,000 or so distinct CDR3 sequences, around a sixth of them singletons, with roughly 12% in the top ten. The specimen sequenced was naive T cells sorted from blood. These receptors were obtained from a man over 45 in good health. The CDR3 runs from the conserved cysteine through the conserved F or W. Clone size is stated in some rows and not others, as once, few, many or a class when expanded.

v_gene,abundance,j_gene,len,CDR3aa
TRBV20-1,-,TRBJ2-1,14,CSASIASGYNEQFF
TRBV4-2,few,TRBJ2-3,14,CASRAGGAADTQYF
TRBV2,-,TRBJ2-5,15,CASSEGLATQETQYF
TRBV27,many,TRBJ2-7,15,CASSAETGEFHEQYF
TRBV6-2/TRBV6-3,-,TRBJ1-5,13,CASRPREGQPQHF
TRBV7-2,many,TRBJ1-1,14,CASSLEKGQGQAFF
TRBV10-3,-,TRBJ2-7,12,CAIGTRTYEQYF
TRBV4-3,-,TRBJ2-1,19,CASSQEILAGGRHDNEQFF
TRBV25-1,few,TRBJ2-7,13,CASSEAGLHEQYF
TRBV4-2,-,TRBJ2-5,14,CASSHLGGVETQYF
TRBV7-6,many,TRBJ2-5,13,CASSQWDGETQYF
TRBV28,-,TRBJ2-2,14,CASSGTRQAGELFF
TRBV20-1,few,TRBJ2-7,14,CSASRRGYYYEQYF
TRBV7-3,few,TRBJ2-1,12,CASSLTENEQFF
TRBV11-2,-,TRBJ2-1,19,CASSLEGPRLAGNLGEQFF
TRBV4-3,many,TRBJ2-7,19,CASSPGPGLADGFSYEQYF
TRBV4-3,few,TRBJ2-7,15,CASSQEPEQSYEQYF
TRBV20-1,once,TRBJ2-5,16,CSARDPRDAYQETQYF
TRBV15,few,TRBJ2-7,16,CATSGGTGGASYEQYF
TRBV10-3,few,TRBJ2-7,14,CAINGQGGGYEQYF
TRBV20-1,-,TRBJ2-1,14,CTASAGGPYNEQFF
TRBV27,many,TRBJ2-1,15,CASSGGDRSYNEQFF
TRBV5-1,-,TRBJ2-2,17,CASSLTPGTGNTGELFF
TRBV20-1,many,TRBJ2-3,17,CSASIAGGRSRTDTQYF
TRBV7-2,few,TRBJ2-3,15,CASSLLRQSTDTQYF
TRBV29-1,many,TRBJ2-1,15,CSVERAGGAYNEQFF
TRBV12-3/TRBV12-4,-,TRBJ2-5,15,CASSLRTGPAETQYF
TRBV7-6,few,TRBJ2-7,16,CASSELSGTPPYEQYF
TRBV4-3,-,TRBJ2-7,14,CASSQGTGRDEQYF
TRBV10-3,few,TRBJ1-6,15,CASMQQGLENSPLHF
TRBV27,-,TRBJ1-5,14,CASRQGGGNQPQHF
TRBV29-1,many,TRBJ1-2,11,CSGRLRDGYTF
TRBV5-4,-,TRBJ2-1,16,CASSAVTTELHNEQFF
TRBV7-2,-,TRBJ1-4,11,CASRSNEKLFF
TRBV29-1,many,TRBJ2-3,14,CSVAGTGGADTQYF
TRBV5-1,many,TRBJ2-3,14,CASSLDKLTDTQYF
TRBV4-1,many,TRBJ2-3,15,CASSQDGGSTDTQYF
TRBV5-1,few,TRBJ2-5,17,CASSLANGGRAVETQYF
TRBV20-1,few,TRBJ2-5,17,CSARVPPSDRSRETQYF
TRBV5-1,-,TRBJ2-7,15,CASSLVQGSVGEQYF
TRBV6-1,-,TRBJ2-2,14,CASARDRDAGELFF
TRBV25-1,many,TRBJ2-5,15,CASSERQGAVETQYF